This T cell receptor (beta chain) was recorded in a study of blood T cell repertoires in COVID-19. Background on the study: Collection of acute and convalescent COVID-19 samples took place in the United States, Italy and Spain. Sample material is recorded as cDNA or gDNA derived from T cells, B-cell-depleted T cells, or PBMCs.

Measured with immunoSEQ multiplex PCR; TCRdb has only the in-frame clones, and not every one. Of approximately 110,000 clones detected, over 80% appear once; the ten largest clones hold 0.83%. This TCR was sampled from a woman in her seventies with acute or convalescent COVID-19. Sequencing was carried out using peripheral blood.

CDR3 protein: CASSDPAETQYF. CDR3 DNA: TGTGCCAGCAGTGATCCTGCGGAGACCCAGTACTTC. V is TRBV2 and J is TRBJ2-5; D not resolved. V gave up 3 bases and J gave up 5 bases, with 7 bases separating them. The germline gives CDR1 SNHLY, CDR2 FYNNEI. The CDR3 has 12 amino acids. Using reference TRBV2 and TRBJ2-5 for the parts outside the CDR3, the full variable domain is EPEVTQTPSHQVTQMGQEVILRCVPISNHLYFYWYRQILGQKVEFLVSFYNNEISEKSEIFDDQFSVERPDGSNFTLKIRSTKLEDSAMYFCASSDPAETQYFGPGTRLLVL.